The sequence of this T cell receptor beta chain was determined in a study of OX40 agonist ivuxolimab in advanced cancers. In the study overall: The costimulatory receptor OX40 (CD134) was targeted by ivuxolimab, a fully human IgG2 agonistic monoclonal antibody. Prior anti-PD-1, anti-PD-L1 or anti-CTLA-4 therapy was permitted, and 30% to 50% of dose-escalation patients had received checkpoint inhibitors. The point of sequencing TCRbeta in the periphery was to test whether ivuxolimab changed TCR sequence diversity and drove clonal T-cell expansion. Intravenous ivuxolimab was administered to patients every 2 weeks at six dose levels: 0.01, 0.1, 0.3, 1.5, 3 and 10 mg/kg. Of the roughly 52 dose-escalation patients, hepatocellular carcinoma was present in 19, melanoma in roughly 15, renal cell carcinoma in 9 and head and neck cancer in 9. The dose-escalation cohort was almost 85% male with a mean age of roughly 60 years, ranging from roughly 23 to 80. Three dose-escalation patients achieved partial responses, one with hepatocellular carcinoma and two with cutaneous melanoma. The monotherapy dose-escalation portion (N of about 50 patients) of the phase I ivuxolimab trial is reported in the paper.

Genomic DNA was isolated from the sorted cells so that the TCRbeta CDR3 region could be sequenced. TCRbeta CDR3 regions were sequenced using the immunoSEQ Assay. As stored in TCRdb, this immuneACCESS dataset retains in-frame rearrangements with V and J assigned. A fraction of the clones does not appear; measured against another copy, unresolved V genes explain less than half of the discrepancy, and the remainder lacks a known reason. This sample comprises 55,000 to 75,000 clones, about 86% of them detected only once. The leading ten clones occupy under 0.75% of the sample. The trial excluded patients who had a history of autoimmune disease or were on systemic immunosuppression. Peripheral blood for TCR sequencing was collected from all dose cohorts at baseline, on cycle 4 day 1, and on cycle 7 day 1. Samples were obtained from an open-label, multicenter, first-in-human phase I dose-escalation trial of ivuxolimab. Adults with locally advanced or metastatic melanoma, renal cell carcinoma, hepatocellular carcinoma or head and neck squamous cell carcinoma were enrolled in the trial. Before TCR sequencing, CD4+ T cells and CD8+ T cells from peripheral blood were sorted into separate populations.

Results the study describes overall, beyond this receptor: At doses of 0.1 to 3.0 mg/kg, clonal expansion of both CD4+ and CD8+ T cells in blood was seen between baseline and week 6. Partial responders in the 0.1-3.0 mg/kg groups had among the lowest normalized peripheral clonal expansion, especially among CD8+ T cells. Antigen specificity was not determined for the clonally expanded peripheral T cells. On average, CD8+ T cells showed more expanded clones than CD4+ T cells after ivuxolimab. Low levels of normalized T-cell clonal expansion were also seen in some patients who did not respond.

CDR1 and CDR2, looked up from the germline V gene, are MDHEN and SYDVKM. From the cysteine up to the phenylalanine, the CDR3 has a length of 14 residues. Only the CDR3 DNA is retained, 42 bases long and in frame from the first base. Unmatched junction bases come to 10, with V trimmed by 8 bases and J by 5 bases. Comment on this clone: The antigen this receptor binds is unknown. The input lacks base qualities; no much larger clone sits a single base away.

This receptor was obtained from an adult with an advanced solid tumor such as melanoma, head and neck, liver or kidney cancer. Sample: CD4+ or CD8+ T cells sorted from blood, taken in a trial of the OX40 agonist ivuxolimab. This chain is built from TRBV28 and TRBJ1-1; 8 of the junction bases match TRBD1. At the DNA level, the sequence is TGTGCCAGCCCCTCTCGCACAGGGGGGACTGAAGCTTTCTTT. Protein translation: CASPSRTGGTEAFF.